These 11 T cell receptor beta chains were all obtained from the same sample, sequenced in a study of blood T cell repertoires in COVID-19. Produced via immunoSEQ multiplex PCR; TCRdb's table is partial and in-frame only. This repertoire shows fewer than 300,000 clones, about 73% found once; its top ten account for over 3%. The sequencing input was peripheral blood. The source of these receptors is an elderly woman with acute or convalescent COVID-19.

J is TRBJ1-2 and V is TRBV6-5; TRBD1 matches 7 bases. Germline-derived CDR1 and CDR2 are MNHEY and SVGAGI. J gave up 3 bases and V 6 bases, and 4 bases lay outside the gene matches. The CDR3 loop spans 13 amino acids. CDR3 DNA sequence: TGTGCCAGCAGGACAGGGATAGACTATGGCTACACCTTC. This codes for CASRTGIDYGYTF.

There are a few counts of this clone. The rearrangement links TRBV9 to TRBJ2-7; TRBD2 is a possible D gene (6 bases). The CDR3 runs to 16 residues. The germline V gene has CDR1 SGDLS and CDR2 YYNGEE. V was trimmed by 0 bases and J by 2 bases, leaving 15 bases between them. This CDR3 is CASSVASGGMAYEQYF. DNA of the CDR3: TGTGCCAGCAGCGTAGCCTCCGGGGGTATGGCCTACGAGCAGTACTTC. The whole variable domain, remainder taken from reference TRBV9 and TRBJ2-7, is DSGVTQTPKHLITATGQRVTLRCSPRSGDLSVYWYQQSLDQGLQFLIQYYNGEERAKGNILERFSAQQFPDLHSELNLSSLELGDSALYFCASSVASGGMAYEQYFGPGTRLTVT.

In this sample, this clone turned up once. V gene TRBV12-3 or TRBV12-4 combines with J gene TRBJ1-5; no clear D gene. The V end lost 2 bases, the J end lost 11 bases, and 10 bases lay between the germline ends. This CDR3 spans 12 amino acids. In nucleotides, the CDR3 is TGTGCCAGCAGTTTATGGGCCGGTTCCCAGCATTTT. It yields the protein CASSLWAGSQHF.

V usage is TRBV7-6 and J usage is TRBJ1-4, with TRBD1 identical over 10 bases. CDR3 length: 15 residues. CDR1 is SGHVS and CDR2 is FNYEAQ in the germline V gene. V lost 1 base, J lost 8 bases, and 4 bases stayed unmatched. Here the CDR3 reads CASSLGDRGSEKLFF. The CDR3 DNA reads as TGTGCCAGCAGCTTAGGGGACAGGGGATCGGAAAAACTGTTTTTT. Looking up the rest from reference TRBV7-6 and TRBJ1-4 gives the full variable domain: GAGVSQSPRYKVTKRGQDVALRCDPISGHVSLYWYRQALGQGPEFLTYFNYEAQQDKSGLPNDRFSAERPEGSISTLTIQRTEQRDSAMYRCASSLGDRGSEKLFFGSGTQLSVL.

The V gene is TRBV20-1, the J gene TRBJ1-1; no firm D call. Germline values: CDR1 DFQATT, CDR2 SNEGSKA (reference sequence). The CDR3 totals 11 residues. V lost 6 bases to trimming and J lost 3 bases, with 8 bases between them. DNA for the CDR3: TGCAGTGCCAACCAGTACACTGAAGCTTTCTTT. As protein: CSANQYTEAFF.

The chain joins TRBV18 to TRBJ1-3; TRBD1 agrees at 8 bases. The trim removed 1 base at V and 1 base at J, leaving 6 bases unmatched. CDR3 size: 17 residues. Germline V gives CDR1 KGHSH, CDR2 LQKENI. The CDR3 protein is CASSPQSGGASGNTIYF. The CDR3, as DNA: TGTGCCAGCTCACCACAATCAGGGGGCGCGTCTGGAAACACCATATATTTT.

The V and J genes are TRBV5-4 and TRBJ1-2, with unresolved D. CDR3 length: 15 amino acids. Germline-derived CDR1 and CDR2 are SGHNT and YYREEE (reference sequence). Trimming took 4 bases from V and 2 from J, leaving 15 bases between them. The chain's CDR3 is CASSAGRVANYGYTF. CDR3 DNA: TGTGCCAGCAGCGCGGGCCGGGTAGCAAACTATGGCTACACCTTC.

The CDR3 here is CASSRGRDRENSPLHF. In DNA, the CDR3 is TGCGCCAGCAGCCGGGGGCGGGACAGGGAAAATTCACCCCTCCACTTT. This chain links TRBV4-1 with TRBJ1-6, with 9 positions matching TRBD1. CDR1 is MGHRA, CDR2 YSYEKL, per germline. The CDR3 covers 16 residues. Germline trimming cut 4 bases from V and 7 bases from J; bases unmatched to any gene: 8.

This clone was observed a single time. CDR3 protein: CASSESGGNTGELFF. The CDR3 DNA sequence: TGTGCCAGCAGTGAGAGCGGGGGGAACACCGGGGAGCTGTTTTTT. This chain connects TRBV6-1 to TRBJ2-2; 8 nucleotides agree with TRBD2. Germline CDR1 reads MNHNS; CDR2 reads SASEGT. The CDR3 runs 15 residues. With 3 bases clipped from V and 1 base from J, the junction kept 1 base outside the gene matches.

The rearrangement joins TRBV6-5 to TRBJ1-2; a possible D gene is TRBD1 (5 bases). CDR3 length: 15 residues. Germline CDR1 MNHEY, CDR2 SVGAGI. The V gene lost 8 bases and the J gene lost 3 bases, with 19 bases spanning the gap. CDR3 sequence (DNA): TGTGCCAGCTCGGGGGGATACCGGGAATACTATGGCTACACCTTC. Protein product: CASSGGYREYYGYTF.

In this sample, this clone turned up a few times. The gene calls are TRBV5-1 and TRBJ1-6, with D tentatively TRBD1 (5 bases). CDR3 length: 16 amino acids. The germline V and J ends were trimmed by 3 bases and 6 bases, with 16 bases remaining between them. From germline, CDR1 is SGHRS and CDR2 YFSETQ. As DNA, the CDR3 is TGCGCCAGCAGCTCGACCGGGGGGAACCGTAATTCACCCCTCCACTTT. It is translated as CASSSTGGNRNSPLHF.